This T cell receptor (beta chain) was observed in a study of T cell repertoires in ileal Crohn's disease. The wider study: The M0 sample came from the inflamed ileal portion of the resected specimen.

The CDR3 loop spans 16 amino acids. In germline, CDR1 is MNHEY, CDR2 SMNVEV (reference sequence). The V gene end was trimmed by 4 bases and the J gene end by 1 base; junction bases not matched to a gene: 3. Described time point: inflamed ileum from the surgical specimen. Adults with ileal or ileocolonic Crohn's disease and an indication for resection were eligible. Clones were sequenced by immunoSEQ multiplex PCR, and TCRdb holds only the in-frame ones, with some missing. The table has around 15,000 clones, 70% to 80% seen once. About this clone: Antigen unknown.

Study results and caveats: Clonal expansions were more frequent in active smokers than non-smokers at surgery. Sorted CD8 T cells held more high-frequency clones than CD4.

The TCR was taken from an adult with Crohn's disease. The J gene is TRBJ2-3, the V gene TRBV27, with 12 bases fitting TRBD2. Source material: ileal tissue. The CDR3 reads CASSSGTSGRTDTQYF. The CDR3, as DNA: TGTGCCAGCAGTTCGGGGACTAGCGGGCGCACAGATACGCAGTATTTT.